A single sample gave rise to the 27 T cell receptor beta chains below, sequenced in a study of beta chain features in type 1 diabetes listed by TCRdb under 2018. The library was built by means of the immunoSEQ multiplex PCR assay. All of the isolated RNA was reverse transcribed with the High Capacity cDNA Reverse Transcription Kit, so expressed TCRB transcripts were sequenced. TCRdb mirrors the immuneACCESS table, restricted to in-frame sequences. Some clones are absent from its copies; in checked studies, under half trace to an unresolved V gene, and the reason for the others is unknown. This sample holds about 150,000 clones; about 10% were observed only once. Under 0.75% of the sample rests with the top ten. Broad study findings and their caveats: Type 1 diabetes patients showed a moderate but significant shortening of TCRB CDR3 length in all four CD4+ subsets.

No antigen has been identified for these receptors. The sample was central memory CD4+ T cells from blood. The receptors stem from a woman aged 25 to 45 with type 1 diabetes.

The V call is TRBV5-1, the J call TRBJ1-5; 10 positions agree with TRBD1. This CDR3 region has 16 residues. V was pared by 4 bases and J by 0 bases, with 4 bases of the junction left unmatched. Germline CDR1 reads SGHRS; CDR2 reads YFSETQ. For the CDR3, the DNA is TGCGCCAGCAGCCCCGGGACAGGGGATAGCAATCAGCCCCAGCATTTT. It encodes CASSPGTGDSNQPQHF.

J is TRBJ1-1 and V is TRBV5-1; no firm D call. V lost 0 bases, J lost 5 bases, and 14 bases lay in between. The germline CDR1 and CDR2 sequences are SGHRS and YFSETQ. CDR3 length: 15 amino acids. The CDR3 DNA sequence: TGCGCCAGCAGCTTGGCGCCCGGGTCTAGGACTGAAGCTTTCTTT. As protein: CASSLAPGSRTEAFF.

The chain recombines TRBV25-1 with TRBJ1-4, with TRBD1 matching 7 bases. The CDR3 is 16 amino acids. The trim removed 3 bases at V and 5 bases at J, leaving 9 bases unmatched. Germline V gives CDR1 MGHDK, CDR2 SYGVNS. The CDR3 sequence is CASSDSGQQLNEKLFF. The CDR3 DNA is TGTGCCAGCAGTGATTCGGGACAGCAACTAAATGAAAAACTGTTTTTT.

J is TRBJ2-3 and V is TRBV14, with TRBD2 matching 7 bases. Germline assignment: CDR1 SGHDN and CDR2 FVKESK. The CDR3 sequence is 14 residues long. V dropped 4 bases and J dropped 5; count of bases not matched to a gene: 6. In DNA form, the CDR3 reads TGTGCCAGCAGCCCCTTAGTAGCGGGAGATACGCAGTATTTT. It is translated as CASSPLVAGDTQYF.

The chain couples TRBV6-1 to TRBJ1-5; the D gene is possibly TRBD1 (6 bases). CDR3 length: 17 amino acids. Germline V CDR1 and CDR2: MNHNS, SASEGT. Trimming removed 1 base at V and 3 bases at J, with 16 bases between. In nucleotides, the CDR3 is TGTGCCAGCAGTGAAGTAGGCGGCAGGGGATCCAATCAGCCCCAGCATTTT. Its translation is CASSEVGGRGSNQPQHF.

The chain is built from TRBV27 and TRBJ2-6; 9 bases align to TRBD1. V lost 6 bases to trimming and J lost 0 bases; unmatched junction nucleotides: 3. The germline V gene has CDR1 MNHEY and CDR2 SMNVEV (reference sequence). This CDR3 contains 16 residues. As DNA, the CDR3 is TGTGCCAGCAGGCGGGACAGGGACTCTGGGGCCAACGTCCTGACTTTC. Residues: CASRRDRDSGANVLTF.

The sample holds a few counts of this clone. The chain carries TRBV28 and TRBJ2-1; D may be TRBD1 (6 bases). The CDR3 is 14 residues long. Trimming cost V 4 bases and J 15 bases, with 22 bases left between them. From germline, CDR1 is MDHEN and CDR2 SYDVKM. The CDR3 nucleotides are TGTGCCAGCAGTTCCCCCCCGGGACACCTTAGTCCGTTCTTC. Translation: CASSSPPGHLSPFF.

Only a few counts were recorded for this clone. The chain has TRBV30 and TRBJ1-2, with 11 bases aligning to TRBD1. V shed 3 bases, J shed 3 bases, and the junction held 3 bases outside the gene matches. The CDR3 is made up of 14 amino acids. From germline, CDR1 is GTSNPN and CDR2 SVGIG (reference sequence). The CDR3 nucleotides are TGTGCCTGGAGGGAGGGACAGGGGGACTATGGCTACACCTTC. Translating it yields CAWREGQGDYGYTF.

This clone was seen only a few times. The chain links TRBV14 to TRBJ2-3, with a tentative D call TRBD2 (6 bases). Germline V CDR1 and CDR2: SGHDN, FVKESK. Trimming cost V 4 bases and J 5 bases, with 13 bases left between them. The CDR3 covers 14 residues. As DNA, the CDR3 is TGTGCCAGCAGCCTTGTAAGACTAGTAGATACGCAGTATTTT. As protein: CASSLVRLVDTQYF.

This clone appeared many times. This chain links TRBV5-4 with TRBJ2-1, with 9 nucleotides matching TRBD2. The CDR3 is 15 amino acids. Germline V gives CDR1 SGHNT, CDR2 YYREEE (reference sequence). V dropped 1 base and J dropped 12; count of bases not matched to a gene: 11. CDR3 protein: CASSLNGLAGSAQFF. CDR3 nucleotide sequence: TGTGCCAGCAGCTTGAATGGGCTAGCGGGATCGGCGCAGTTCTTC.

This clone has only a few counts. CDR3 sequence reads: CASSLWGTGLDEQYF. The CDR3 DNA follows: TGTGCCAGCAGTTTATGGGGGACGGGACTGGACGAGCAGTACTTC. This chain joins TRBV28 and TRBJ2-7; D might be TRBD2 (6 bases). CDR3 length equals 15 residues. V was trimmed by 0 bases and J by 5 bases, leaving 14 bases between them. CDR1 MDHEN and CDR2 SYDVKM come from the germline V gene.

The gene calls are TRBV29-1 and TRBJ2-7; TRBD1 aligns across 8 bases. Germline-derived CDR1 and CDR2 are SQVTM and ANQGSEA. The CDR3 is made up of 12 amino acids. Germline trimming cut 4 bases from V and 7 bases from J; bases unmatched to any gene: 6. This chain's CDR3 is CSVGTGSREQYF. The CDR3 region has the DNA TGCAGCGTTGGGACAGGGTCCCGGGAGCAGTACTTC.

The chain joins TRBV7-9 to TRBJ1-4; 7 bases match TRBD1. This CDR3 contains 16 residues. The J segment lost 3 bases and the V segment lost 5 bases, leaving 9 bases of the junction unmatched. The germline V gene encodes CDR1 SEHNR and CDR2 FQNEAQ (reference sequence). CDR3 protein: CASSPTNQGANEKLFF. The CDR3 DNA follows: TGTGCCAGCAGCCCGACAAACCAGGGGGCTAATGAAAAACTGTTTTTT.

This clone was seen a few times. In the same sample, other DNA sequences code for this CDR3. CDR3 amino acids: CASSRTGGLDEQYF. In DNA, the CDR3 is TGCGCCAGCAGCCGAACAGGGGGCTTGGACGAGCAGTACTTC. The chain links TRBV5-1 to TRBJ2-7; 9 bases fit TRBD1. The germline V gene has CDR1 SGHRS and CDR2 YFSETQ. This CDR3 region has 14 residues. J was trimmed by 5 bases and V by 4 bases; bases with no gene match: 7.

CDR3 nucleotides: TGTGCCAGCAGTTTACGCGGTGGTGCCGCGGGCACTGAAGCTTTCTTT. This codes for CASSLRGGAAGTEAFF. The chain joins TRBV27 to TRBJ1-1; D remains unclear. The V gene lost 2 bases and the J gene lost 4 bases, with 17 bases spanning the gap. Germline CDR1 and CDR2: MNHEY and SMNVEV (reference sequence). This CDR3 comprises 16 residues.

This rearrangement joins TRBV29-1 to TRBJ1-1, with D possibly matching TRBD1 (5 bases). Trimming took 7 bases from V and 7 from J, leaving 19 bases between them. The CDR3 runs 13 residues. The germline V gene encodes CDR1 SQVTM and CDR2 ANQGSEA. Written as DNA, the CDR3 is TGCAGCGCCCGGACGGGGGGTGACGGTGAAGCTTTCTTT. This codes for CSARTGGDGEAFF.

This clone was found a few times. The chain uses TRBV27 and TRBJ2-1; D remains unclear. V shed 2 bases and J shed 5 bases, with 10 bases lying between them. The CDR3 runs to 14 residues. Germline V CDR1 and CDR2: MNHEY, SMNVEV (reference sequence). The CDR3 nucleotides are TGTGCCAGCAGTTTAAGTCGACTGAACAATGAGCAGTTCTTC. Its protein is CASSLSRLNNEQFF.

Points on this clone: Other DNA sequences in this sample translate to the same CDR3. The chain joins TRBV29-1 to TRBJ2-7; D gene uncertain. In germline, CDR1 is SQVTM, CDR2 ANQGSEA. Deletions cut 5 bases from V and 5 bases from J, with 19 bases between. The CDR3 runs 14 residues. The DNA for the CDR3 is TGCAGCGTTAAACCCCAGCGAGAGCTCAACGAGCAGTACTTC. This encodes CSVKPQRELNEQYF.

This clone was counted between two and nine times. The CDR3 loop is CAFGATYEQYF. CDR3 bases: TGTGCCTTCGGAGCCACCTACGAGCAGTACTTC. The chain carries TRBV30 and TRBJ2-7, with no clear D. The CDR3 has 11 residues. Trimming took off 7 bases at V and 2 bases at J, with 9 bases between the two ends. Germline loops: CDR1 GTSNPN, CDR2 SVGIG (reference sequence).

The genes are TRBV7-2 and TRBJ1-1; D is perhaps TRBD1 (5 bases). With 5 bases removed from V and 1 base from J, the gap between germline ends came to 11 bases. Germline-derived CDR1 and CDR2 are SGHTA and FQGNSA. CDR3 length: 14 residues. Here the CDR3 DNA reads TGTGCCAGCAGCCGACAAACAGGGAACACTGAAGCTTTCTTT. Translating gives CASSRQTGNTEAFF.

Only a few counts were recorded for this clone. This sequence joins TRBV7-2 and TRBJ2-5, with TRBD2 matching over 8 bases. CDR3 size: 14 residues. Germline values: CDR1 SGHTA, CDR2 FQGNSA. Losses at the gene ends were 5 bases for V and 4 bases for J; bases not matched to a gene: 6. The CDR3 here is CASSQAGVRETQYF. Here the CDR3 DNA reads TGTGCCAGCAGCCAAGCGGGAGTAAGAGAGACCCAGTACTTC. Combining the CDR3 with reference TRBV7-2 and TRBJ2-5 gives the whole variable domain GAGVSQSPSNKVTEKGKDVELRCDPISGHTALYWYRQSLGQGLEFLIYFQGNSAPDKSGLPSDRFSAERTGGSVSTLTIQRTQQEDSAVYLCASSQAGVRETQYFGPGTRLLVL.

This clone was seen a few times. This chain uses TRBV4-2 with TRBJ1-5, with 10 bases that match TRBD1. The V gene's germline CDR1 is LGHNA and CDR2 YNFKEQ. V shed 0 bases and J 6 bases; nucleotides not matched to a gene: 5. The CDR3 extends over 16 amino acids. The chain's CDR3 is CASSQDGQGGSQPQHF. CDR3 bases: TGTGCCAGCAGCCAAGATGGACAGGGGGGTAGTCAGCCCCAGCATTTT.

The rearrangement joins TRBV5-1 to TRBJ2-3; a possible D gene is TRBD1 (6 bases). The V and J ends lost 0 bases and 3 bases respectively, with 14 bases between them. The CDR3 runs to 16 residues. From germline, CDR1 is SGHRS and CDR2 YFSETQ. The CDR3 spells CASSLANQGSTDTQYF. CDR3 sequence (DNA): TGCGCCAGCAGCTTGGCTAATCAGGGGTCAACAGATACGCAGTATTTT.

Notes on this clone: The same CDR3 can be traced to other DNA sequences in this sample. The chain combines TRBV6-5 with TRBJ1-2; tentatively, D is TRBD1 (6 bases). The CDR3 loop spans 12 amino acids. Trimming removed 0 bases at V and 7 bases at J, with 6 bases between. Germline CDR1 is MNHEY and CDR2 is SVGAGI. The CDR3 sequence is CASSYSRGGYTF. Here the CDR3 DNA reads TGTGCCAGCAGTTACTCCAGGGGTGGCTACACCTTC.

This clone was recorded at least ten times. The chain is built from TRBV18 and TRBJ2-1, with D perhaps matching TRBD2 (5 bases). V was trimmed by 3 bases and J by 3 bases, leaving 9 bases between them. Per the germline V gene, CDR1 is KGHSH and CDR2 is LQKENI. The CDR3 consists of 14 residues. The DNA for the CDR3 is TGTGCCAGCTCACCGGGAGTCGACTACAATGAGCAGTTCTTC. This codes for CASSPGVDYNEQFF.

The genes are TRBV5-1 and TRBJ2-3; weak D call: TRBD2 (6 bases). Germline V CDR1 and CDR2: SGHRS, YFSETQ. This CDR3 is 15 amino acids long. V was shortened by 3 bases and J by 0 bases, with 11 bases between the two germline ends. The CDR3 bases are TGCGCCAGCAGCTCGGGAGCTGCTAGCACAGATACGCAGTATTTT. Amino acids: CASSSGAASTDTQYF.

The chain joins TRBV5-4 to TRBJ2-1; D is unresolved. V lost 0 bases and J lost 2, with 6 bases in between. Per germline, CDR1 SGHNT and CDR2 YYREEE (reference sequence). The CDR3 covers 14 residues. The CDR3 spells CASSLAVPYNEQFF. CDR3 in DNA: TGTGCCAGCAGCTTGGCAGTACCCTACAATGAGCAGTTCTTC.